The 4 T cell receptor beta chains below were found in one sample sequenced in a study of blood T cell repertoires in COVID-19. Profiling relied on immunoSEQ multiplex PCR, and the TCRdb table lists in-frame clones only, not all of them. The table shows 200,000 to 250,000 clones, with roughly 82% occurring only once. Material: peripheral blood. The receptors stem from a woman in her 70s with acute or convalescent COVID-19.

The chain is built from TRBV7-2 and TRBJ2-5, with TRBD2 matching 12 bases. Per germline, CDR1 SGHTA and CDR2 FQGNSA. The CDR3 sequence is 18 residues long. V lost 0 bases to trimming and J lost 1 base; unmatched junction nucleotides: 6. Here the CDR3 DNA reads TGTGCCAGCAGCTTAGCCGGGACTAGCGGGCTCATCCAAGAGACCCAGTACTTC. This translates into CASSLAGTSGLIQETQYF.

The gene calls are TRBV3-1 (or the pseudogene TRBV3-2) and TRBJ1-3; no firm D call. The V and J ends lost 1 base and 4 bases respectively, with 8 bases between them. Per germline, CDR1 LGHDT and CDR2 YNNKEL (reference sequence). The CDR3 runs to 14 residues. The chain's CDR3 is CASSQGLEGNTIYF. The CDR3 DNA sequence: TGTGCCAGCAGCCAAGGGCTCGAAGGAAACACCATATATTTT.

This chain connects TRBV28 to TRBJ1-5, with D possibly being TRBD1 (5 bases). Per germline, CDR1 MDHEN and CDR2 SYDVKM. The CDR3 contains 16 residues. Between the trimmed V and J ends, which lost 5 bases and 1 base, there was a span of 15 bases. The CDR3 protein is CASSTPGRGSNQPQHF. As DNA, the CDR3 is TGTGCCAGCAGTACCCCAGGGCGGGGGAGCAATCAGCCCCAGCATTTT.

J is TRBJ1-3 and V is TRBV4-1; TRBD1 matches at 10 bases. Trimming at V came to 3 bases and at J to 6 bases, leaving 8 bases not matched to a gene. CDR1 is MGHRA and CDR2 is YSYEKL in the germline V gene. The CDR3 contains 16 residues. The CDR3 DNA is TGCGCCAGCAGCCAGGGATGGGGGACAGGGGAAAACACCATATATTTT. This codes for CASSQGWGTGENTIYF.